This is a list of T cell receptor beta chains from one sample in a study of somatic mutations in cytotoxic T cells in rheumatoid arthritis. The method was immunoSEQ multiplex PCR; TCRdb's version includes in-frame clones alone and lacks a portion of them. Of 15,000 to 20,000 clones listed, around 80% were seen once; the top ten hold more than 9%. What was sequenced was CD8+ T cells sorted from blood. The receptors derive from a woman aged 45-60 years in good health. CDR3s include the opening cysteine and the closing phenylalanine or tryptophan. The D gene is left open where the match is weak. Rows may omit the clone size; those that give it use once, few, many or a size class.

CDR3: CASSFPLRLAGDVNEQFF; DNA: TGTGCCAGCAGTTTCCCACTGCGTCTAGCGGGGGACGTAAATGAGCAGTTCTTC; size: once; V: TRBV28; D: TRBD2; J: TRBJ2-1
CDR3: CASSLAQGDTDTQYF; DNA: TGTGCCAGCAGCTTAGCGCAGGGCGACACAGATACGCAGTATTTT; size: NA; V: TRBV11-1; D: NA; J: TRBJ2-3
CDR3: CASSVGGGSGNTIYF; DNA: TGTGCCAGCAGCGTAGGTGGGGGGAGTGGAAACACCATATATTTT; size: few; V: TRBV9; D: NA; J: TRBJ1-3
CDR3: CASSMDRGPNQPQHF; DNA: TGTGCCAGCAGCATGGACAGGGGGCCCAATCAGCCCCAGCATTTT; size: NA; V: TRBV11-2; D: TRBD1; J: TRBJ1-5
CDR3: CASTPAVGALSSGNTIYF; DNA: TGTGCCAGTACCCCGGCAGTTGGCGCATTGAGCTCTGGAAACACCATATATTTT; size: NA; V: TRBV19; D: NA; J: TRBJ1-3
CDR3: CASTYAGGEQYF; DNA: TGTGCCAGCACCTACGCGGGTGGCGAGCAGTACTTC; size: few; V: TRBV6-5; D: NA; J: TRBJ2-7
CDR3: CASSFGGSDGYTF; DNA: TGCGCCAGCAGCTTCGGGGGGTCCGATGGCTACACCTTC; size: NA; V: TRBV5-1; D: NA; J: TRBJ1-2
CDR3: CASSLWGGIATNEKLFF; DNA: TGTGCCAGCAGTTTATGGGGGGGCATTGCAACTAATGAAAAACTGTTTTTT; size: NA; V: TRBV27; D: NA; J: TRBJ1-4
CDR3: CASSQAEGGEQYF; DNA: TGCGCCAGCAGCCAGGCGGAGGGCGGCGAGCAGTACTTC; size: NA; V: TRBV4-3; D: NA; J: TRBJ2-7
CDR3: CASSLPGSRYNEQFF; DNA: TGTGCCAGCAGCTTACCCGGGAGTCGGTACAATGAGCAGTTCTTC; size: NA; V: TRBV27; D: NA; J: TRBJ2-1
CDR3: CASCHTASGDYNEQFF; DNA: TGTGCCAGCTGCCACACAGCTAGCGGGGACTACAATGAGCAGTTCTTC; size: NA; V: TRBV4-2; D: TRBD2; J: TRBJ2-1
CDR3: CASSQGANQPQHF; DNA: TGTGCCAGCAGCCAAGGGGCCAATCAGCCCCAGCATTTT; size: NA; V: TRBV7-8; D: NA; J: TRBJ1-5
CDR3: CASSGTSAGTQYF; DNA: TGTGCCAGTAGTGGAACTAGTGCTGGGACCCAGTACTTC; size: NA; V: TRBV19; D: NA; J: TRBJ2-5
CDR3: CASSQDYREQFF; DNA: TGCGCCAGCAGCCAAGATTACCGGGAGCAGTTCTTC; size: few; V: TRBV4-1; D: NA; J: TRBJ2-1
CDR3: CASSQGTAKNIQYF; DNA: TGTGCCAGCAGCCAGGGGACAGCAAAAAACATTCAGTACTTC; size: NA; V: TRBV7-2; D: TRBD1; J: TRBJ2-4
CDR3: CASSSRDRAPGELFF; DNA: TGTGCCAGCAGCTCCCGGGACAGGGCCCCCGGGGAGCTGTTTTTT; size: NA; V: TRBV5-8; D: TRBD1; J: TRBJ2-2
CDR3: CASSQGGSTRDF; DNA: TGTGCCAGCAGCCAAGGGGGCTCAACCCGAGACTTC; size: NA; V: TRBV14; D: NA; J: TRBJ2-7
CDR3: CASSFERGGHDTQYF; DNA: TGTGCCAGCAGCTTTGAGCGGGGGGGCCATGATACGCAGTATTTT; size: NA; V: TRBV6-6; D: TRBD2; J: TRBJ2-3
CDR3: CAWSPPGLASNEQFF; DNA: TGTGCCTGGAGTCCGCCGGGACTAGCGAGCAATGAGCAGTTCTTC; size: NA; V: TRBV30; D: TRBD2; J: TRBJ2-1
CDR3: CASSPRQGQETQYF; DNA: TGTGCCAGCAGCCCCCGACAGGGCCAAGAGACCCAGTACTTC; size: NA; V: TRBV7-9; D: TRBD1; J: TRBJ2-5
CDR3: CASTLEGVEAFF; DNA: TGTGCCAGCACGCTGGAGGGGGTTGAAGCTTTCTTT; size: NA; V: TRBV7-2; D: NA; J: TRBJ1-1
CDR3: CASSIRGNYEQYF; DNA: TGTGCCAGTAGTATCAGAGGGAACTACGAGCAGTACTTC; size: NA; V: TRBV19; D: NA; J: TRBJ2-7
CDR3: CASSFSGGNTGELFF; DNA: TGTGCCAGCAGCTTTAGCGGGGGTAACACCGGGGAGCTGTTTTTT; size: NA; V: TRBV5-5; D: TRBD2; J: TRBJ2-2
CDR3: CASSQGESYEQYF; DNA: TGTGCCAGCAGTCAGGGGGAATCCTACGAGCAGTACTTC; size: once; V: TRBV27; D: TRBD1; J: TRBJ2-7
CDR3: CASSGLAAYNEQFF; DNA: TGTGCCAGCAGTGGACTAGCGGCCTACAATGAGCAGTTCTTC; size: NA; V: TRBV2; D: TRBD2; J: TRBJ2-1
CDR3: CASSFSGGSYNEQFF; DNA: TGTGCCAGCAGCTTTTCAGGGGGCTCCTACAATGAGCAGTTCTTC; size: NA; V: TRBV7-9; D: TRBD1; J: TRBJ2-1
CDR3: CASSYSVGGNTEAFF; DNA: TGTGCCAGCAGTTACTCCGTTGGCGGGAACACTGAAGCTTTCTTT; size: few; V: TRBV6-5; D: NA; J: TRBJ1-1
CDR3: CASSSRESEKLFF; DNA: TGTGCCAGCAGCTCCAGGGAAAGTGAAAAACTGTTTTTT; size: NA; V: TRBV9; D: NA; J: TRBJ1-4
CDR3: CASTGTGEDEQFF; DNA: TGTGCCAGCACTGGGACAGGGGAGGATGAGCAGTTCTTC; size: NA; V: TRBV13; D: TRBD1; J: TRBJ2-1
CDR3: CASSPYNQGQFF; DNA: TGTGCCAGCAGTCCCTATAACCAGGGGCAGTTCTTC; size: NA; V: TRBV28; D: NA; J: TRBJ2-1
CDR3: CASSGGQGGPETQYF; DNA: TGTGCCAGCAGTGGAGGACAGGGGGGCCCAGAGACCCAGTACTTC; size: NA; V: TRBV2; D: TRBD1; J: TRBJ2-5
CDR3: CASSFMEDNQPQHF; DNA: TGTGCCAGCAGTTTTATGGAAGACAATCAGCCCCAGCATTTT; size: once; V: TRBV28; D: NA; J: TRBJ1-5
CDR3: CASSFFGTYNEQFF; DNA: TGTGCCAGCAGCTTTTTCGGGACCTACAATGAGCAGTTCTTC; size: NA; V: TRBV5-6; D: NA; J: TRBJ2-1
CDR3: CAAGGRSGANVLTF; DNA: TGTGCCGCCGGGGGGCGCTCTGGGGCCAACGTCCTGACTTTC; size: NA; V: TRBV28; D: NA; J: TRBJ2-6
CDR3: CASRGRRACQETQYF; DNA: TGTGCCAGCAGGGGGAGGAGGGCCTGCCAAGAGACCCAGTACTTC; size: NA; V: TRBV21-1; D: NA; J: TRBJ2-5
CDR3: CASLPGTESYEQYF; DNA: TGTGCCAGCCTACCCGGGACAGAATCCTACGAGCAGTACTTC; size: NA; V: TRBV28; D: TRBD1; J: TRBJ2-7
CDR3: CASSKPGQGPEQYF; DNA: TGTGCCAGCAGCAAACCGGGACAGGGTCCCGAGCAGTACTTC; size: once; V: TRBV7-9; D: TRBD1; J: TRBJ2-7
CDR3: CASSLAQGRPIYEQYF; DNA: TGTGCCAGCAGCTTGGCCCAAGGACGGCCGATCTACGAGCAGTACTTC; size: NA; V: TRBV5-5; D: NA; J: TRBJ2-7
CDR3: CASSVGTGGSYEQYF; DNA: TGTGCCAGCAGCGTCGGGACAGGGGGCTCCTACGAGCAGTACTTC; size: NA; V: TRBV9; D: TRBD1; J: TRBJ2-7
CDR3: CASSQEYQALGYEQYF; DNA: TGCGCCAGCAGCCAAGAGTACCAGGCGTTGGGGTACGAGCAGTACTTC; size: few; V: TRBV4-1; D: NA; J: TRBJ2-7
CDR3: CASSLDRGPTYNEQFF; DNA: TGTGCCAGCAGTCTCGACAGGGGCCCGACCTACAATGAGCAGTTCTTC; size: NA; V: TRBV28; D: TRBD1; J: TRBJ2-1
CDR3: CASSQLPGGASYEQYF; DNA: TGCGCCAGCAGCCAATTGCCAGGTGGAGCCTCCTACGAGCAGTACTTC; size: few; V: TRBV4-1; D: NA; J: TRBJ2-7
CDR3: CASSFSPGGRGQPQHF; DNA: TGTGCCAGCAGTTTCTCCCCGGGGGGGCGAGGACAGCCCCAGCATTTT; size: NA; V: TRBV27; D: NA; J: TRBJ1-5
CDR3: CASSPRRGLAYNEQFF; DNA: TGTGCCAGCAGTCCGAGAAGGGGTCTAGCCTACAATGAGCAGTTCTTC; size: once; V: TRBV2; D: NA; J: TRBJ2-1
CDR3: CASSQVVNDEKLFF; DNA: TGTGCCAGCAGTCAGGTGGTGAATGATGAAAAACTGTTTTTT; size: NA; V: TRBV6-5; D: NA; J: TRBJ1-4
CDR3: CASSLYSDRGRTDTQYF; DNA: TGTGCCAGCAGTTTATACTCGGACAGGGGCCGCACAGATACGCAGTATTTT; size: NA; V: TRBV28; D: TRBD1; J: TRBJ2-3
CDR3: CASGPYATNEKLFF; DNA: TGTGCCAGCGGACCTTATGCAACTAATGAAAAACTGTTTTTT; size: NA; V: TRBV2; D: NA; J: TRBJ1-4
CDR3: CASAGTPFYNEQFF; DNA: TGTGCCAGCGCCGGGACTCCTTTTTACAATGAGCAGTTCTTC; size: NA; V: TRBV13; D: NA; J: TRBJ2-1
CDR3: CAKGQGAREQYF; DNA: TGTGCCAAGGGACAGGGGGCGAGGGAGCAGTACTTC; size: NA; V: TRBV2; D: TRBD1; J: TRBJ2-7